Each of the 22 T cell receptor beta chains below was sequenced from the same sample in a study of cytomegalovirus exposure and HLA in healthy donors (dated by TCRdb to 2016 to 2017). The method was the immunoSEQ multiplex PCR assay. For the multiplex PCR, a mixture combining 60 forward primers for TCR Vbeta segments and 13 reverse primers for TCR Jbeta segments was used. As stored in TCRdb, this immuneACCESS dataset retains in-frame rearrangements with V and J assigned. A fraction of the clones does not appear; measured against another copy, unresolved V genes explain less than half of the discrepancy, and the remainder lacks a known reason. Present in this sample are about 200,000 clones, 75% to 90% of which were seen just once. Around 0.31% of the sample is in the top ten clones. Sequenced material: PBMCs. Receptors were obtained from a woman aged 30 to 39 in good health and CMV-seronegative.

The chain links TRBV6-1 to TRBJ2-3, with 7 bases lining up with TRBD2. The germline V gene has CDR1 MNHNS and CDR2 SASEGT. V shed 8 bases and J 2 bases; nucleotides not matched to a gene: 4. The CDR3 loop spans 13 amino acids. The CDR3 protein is CASGLGDTDTQYF. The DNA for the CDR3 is TGTGCCAGCGGACTAGGGGACACAGATACGCAGTATTTT.

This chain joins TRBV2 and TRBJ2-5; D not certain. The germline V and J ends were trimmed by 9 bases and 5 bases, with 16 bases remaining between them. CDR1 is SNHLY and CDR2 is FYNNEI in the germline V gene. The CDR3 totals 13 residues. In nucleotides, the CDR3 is TGTGCCAGTCGTACCCGAGGTTCCGAGACCCAGTACTTC. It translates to CASRTRGSETQYF.

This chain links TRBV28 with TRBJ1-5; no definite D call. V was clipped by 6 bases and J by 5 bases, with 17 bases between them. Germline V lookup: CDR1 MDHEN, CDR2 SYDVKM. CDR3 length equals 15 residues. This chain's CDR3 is CASSSPGSDDQPQHF. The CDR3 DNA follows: TGTGCCAGCAGCTCTCCCGGGTCAGACGATCAGCCCCAGCATTTT.

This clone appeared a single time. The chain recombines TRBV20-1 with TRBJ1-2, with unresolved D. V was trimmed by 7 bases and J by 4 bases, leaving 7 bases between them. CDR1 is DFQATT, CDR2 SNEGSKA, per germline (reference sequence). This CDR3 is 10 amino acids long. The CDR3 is CSVSSYGYTF. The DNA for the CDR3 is TGCAGTGTTTCCAGCTATGGCTACACCTTC.

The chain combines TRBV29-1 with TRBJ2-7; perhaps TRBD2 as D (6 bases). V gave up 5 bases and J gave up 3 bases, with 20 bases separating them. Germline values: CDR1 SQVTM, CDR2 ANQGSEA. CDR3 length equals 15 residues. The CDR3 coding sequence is TGCAGCGTTCTCCTCCCTGGGCAGGGAGGCTACGAGCAGTACTTC. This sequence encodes CSVLLPGQGGYEQYF.

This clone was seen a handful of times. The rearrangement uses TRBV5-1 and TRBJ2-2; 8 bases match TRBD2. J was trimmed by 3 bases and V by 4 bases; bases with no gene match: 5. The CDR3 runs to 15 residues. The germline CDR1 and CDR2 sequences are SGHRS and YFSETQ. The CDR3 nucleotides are TGCGCCAGCAGCATAACTAGCGGATACACCGGGGAGCTGTTTTTT. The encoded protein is CASSITSGYTGELFF.

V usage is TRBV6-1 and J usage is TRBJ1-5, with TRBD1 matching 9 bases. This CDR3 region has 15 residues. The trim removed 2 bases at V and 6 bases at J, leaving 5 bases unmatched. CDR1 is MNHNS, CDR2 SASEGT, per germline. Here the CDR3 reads CASSENRGQAQPQHF. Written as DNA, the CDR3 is TGTGCCAGCAGTGAAAACAGGGGGCAGGCTCAGCCCCAGCATTTT.

Here the CDR3 DNA reads TGTGCCAGCAGCCCCCGGGGACTAGCGGGGACGGGGGAGCAGTACTTC. It specifies CASSPRGLAGTGEQYF. The rearrangement links TRBV7-2 to TRBJ2-7; 13 bases map to TRBD2. Germline assignment: CDR1 SGHTA and CDR2 FQGNSA. Unmatched junction bases numbered 11, after V lost 5 bases and J lost 7 bases. The CDR3 totals 16 residues.

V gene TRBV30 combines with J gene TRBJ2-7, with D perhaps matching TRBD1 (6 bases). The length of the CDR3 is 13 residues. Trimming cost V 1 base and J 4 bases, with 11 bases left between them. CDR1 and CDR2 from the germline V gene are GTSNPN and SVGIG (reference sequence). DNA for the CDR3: TGTGCCTGGAGTGCAGGGGACGGTTACGAGCAGTACTTC. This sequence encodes CAWSAGDGYEQYF.

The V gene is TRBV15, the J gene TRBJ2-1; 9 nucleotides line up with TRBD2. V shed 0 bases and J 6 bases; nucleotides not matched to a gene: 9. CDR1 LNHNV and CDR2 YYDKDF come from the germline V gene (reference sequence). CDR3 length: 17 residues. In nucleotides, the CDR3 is TGTGCCACCAGCAGAGATGGCGGCGGGGGGGCCTTCAATGAGCAGTTCTTC. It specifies CATSRDGGGGAFNEQFF.

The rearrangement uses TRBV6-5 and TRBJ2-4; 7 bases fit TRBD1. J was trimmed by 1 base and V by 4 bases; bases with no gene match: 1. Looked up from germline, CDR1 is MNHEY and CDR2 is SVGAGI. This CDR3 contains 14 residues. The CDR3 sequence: CASSSDRAKNIQYF. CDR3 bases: TGTGCCAGCAGTTCGGACAGGGCCAAAAACATTCAGTACTTC.

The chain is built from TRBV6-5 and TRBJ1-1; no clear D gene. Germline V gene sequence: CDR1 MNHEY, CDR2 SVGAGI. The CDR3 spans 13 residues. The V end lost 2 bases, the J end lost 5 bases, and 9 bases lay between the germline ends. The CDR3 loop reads CASSYPGRTEAFF. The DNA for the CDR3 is TGTGCCAGCAGTTACCCGGGGAGGACTGAAGCTTTCTTT.

The DNA for the CDR3 is TGTGCCATGACAACGGGAGAGACAGATACGCAGTATTTT. Translating it yields CAMTTGETDTQYF. V usage is TRBV10-3 and J usage is TRBJ2-3, with a possible D match to TRBD2 (6 bases). Germline loops: CDR1 ENHRY, CDR2 SYGVKD. This CDR3 spans 13 amino acids. V lost 9 bases, J lost 3 bases, and 13 bases lay in between.

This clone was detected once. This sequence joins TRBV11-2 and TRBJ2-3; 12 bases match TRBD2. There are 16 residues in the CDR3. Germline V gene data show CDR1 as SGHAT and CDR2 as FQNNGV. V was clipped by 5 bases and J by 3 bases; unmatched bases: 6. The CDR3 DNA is TGTGCCAGCAGCCCCGGGACTAGCGGGTGGACAGATACGCAGTATTTT. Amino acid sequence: CASSPGTSGWTDTQYF. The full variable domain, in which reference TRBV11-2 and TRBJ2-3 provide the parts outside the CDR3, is EAGVAQSPRYKIIEKRQSVAFWCNPISGHATLYWYQQILGQGPKLLIQFQNNGVVDDSQLPKDRFSAERLKGVDSTLKIQPAKLEDSAVYLCASSPGTSGWTDTQYFGPGTRLTVL.

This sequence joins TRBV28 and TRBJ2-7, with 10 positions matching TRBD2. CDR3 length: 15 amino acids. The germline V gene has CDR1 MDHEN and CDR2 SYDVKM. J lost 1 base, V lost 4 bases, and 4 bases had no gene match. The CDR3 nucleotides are TGTGCCAGCAGTTCCGGGACTAGCGCTTCCTACGAGCAGTACTTC. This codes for CASSSGTSASYEQYF.

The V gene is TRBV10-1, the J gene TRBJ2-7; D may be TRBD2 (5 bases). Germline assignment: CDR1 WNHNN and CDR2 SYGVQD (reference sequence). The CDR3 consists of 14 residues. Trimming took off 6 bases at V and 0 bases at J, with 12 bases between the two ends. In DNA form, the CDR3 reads TGCGCCAGCAGCCGCGGACTCAGCTCCTACGAGCAGTACTTC. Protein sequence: CASSRGLSSYEQYF.

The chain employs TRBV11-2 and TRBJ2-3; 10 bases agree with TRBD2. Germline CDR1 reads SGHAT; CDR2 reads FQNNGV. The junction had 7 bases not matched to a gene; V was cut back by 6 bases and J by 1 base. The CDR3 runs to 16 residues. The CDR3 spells CASRSGGALGTDTQYF. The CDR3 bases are TGTGCCAGCAGGAGCGGGGGGGCCCTTGGCACAGATACGCAGTATTTT.

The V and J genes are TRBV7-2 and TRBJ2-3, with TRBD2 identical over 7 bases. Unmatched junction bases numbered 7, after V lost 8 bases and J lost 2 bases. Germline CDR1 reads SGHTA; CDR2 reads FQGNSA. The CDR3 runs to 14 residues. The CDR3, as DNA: TGTGCCAGCCGTTGGGGGGGGAACACAGATACGCAGTATTTT. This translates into CASRWGGNTDTQYF.

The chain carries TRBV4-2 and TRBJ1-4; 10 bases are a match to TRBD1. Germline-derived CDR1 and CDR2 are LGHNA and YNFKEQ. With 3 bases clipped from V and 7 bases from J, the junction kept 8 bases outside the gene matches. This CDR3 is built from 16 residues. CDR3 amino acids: CASSQTGGAFFEKLFF. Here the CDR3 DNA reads TGTGCCAGCAGCCAGACAGGGGGCGCGTTTTTTGAAAAACTGTTTTTT.

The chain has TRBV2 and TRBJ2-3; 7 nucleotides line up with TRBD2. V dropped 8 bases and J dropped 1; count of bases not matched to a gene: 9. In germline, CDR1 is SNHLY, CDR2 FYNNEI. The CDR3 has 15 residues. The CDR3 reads CASWLAESRTDTQYF. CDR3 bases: TGTGCCAGCTGGCTAGCGGAGTCTCGCACAGATACGCAGTATTTT.

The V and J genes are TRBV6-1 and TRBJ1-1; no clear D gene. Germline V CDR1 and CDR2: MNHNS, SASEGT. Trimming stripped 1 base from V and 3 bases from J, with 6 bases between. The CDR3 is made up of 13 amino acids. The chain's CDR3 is CASSEDTYTEAFF. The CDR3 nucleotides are TGTGCCAGCAGTGAAGACACATACACTGAAGCTTTCTTT.

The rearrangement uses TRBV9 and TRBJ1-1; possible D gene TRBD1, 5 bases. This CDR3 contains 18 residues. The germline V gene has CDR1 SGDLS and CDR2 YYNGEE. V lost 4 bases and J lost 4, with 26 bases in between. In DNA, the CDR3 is TGTGCCAGCAGCCCCCTCAGGGCGGGATGGGGGAGGATCACTGAAGCTTTCTTT. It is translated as CASSPLRAGWGRITEAFF.